The present T cell receptor (beta chain) was sequenced within a study of blood T cell repertoires in COVID-19. Study-wide background: Sites across the United States, Italy and Spain contributed samples from acute and convalescent COVID-19.

Per the original methods: The authors estimated nucleated cell counts from reference gene primer amplification. Libraries were prepared by immunoSEQ multiplex PCR; TCRdb keeps only in-frame clonotypes and omits some of them. Clone size and V and J calls were adopted from that table, with D and trimming inferred from the DNA. The sample holds about 210,000 clones, 70% to 85% seen once. This CDR3 is 16 amino acids long. The germline V gene has CDR1 SEHNR and CDR2 FQNEAQ (reference sequence). Trimming removed 3 bases from V and 0 bases from J; junction bases left unmatched: 2. Sequencing was carried out using peripheral blood. The chain combines TRBV7-9 with TRBJ1-6; 7 bases agree with TRBD1. This sequence was found in a man between 45 and 60 years old with active or convalescent COVID-19. The CDR3 here is CASSFWDSSYNSPLHF. DNA of the CDR3: TGTGCCAGCAGCTTCTGGGACAGCTCCTATAATTCACCCCTCCACTTT.